Listed below are T cell receptor beta chains from one sample, sequenced in a study of CD8+CD57+ T cells in acquired aplastic anemia. From the reads, TCRdb called clonotypes with MiXCR, one entry per CDR3 protein. Of some 150,000 distinct CDR3 sequences detected, around 41% appear once; the ten largest clones hold under 9%. Sample: sorted CD4+, CD8+, or CD8+CD57+ T cells (not recorded which) from PBMCs. These receptors were collected from a human donor in good health, serving as a control. CDR3s include the opening cysteine and the closing phenylalanine or tryptophan. Some rows mark clone size as missing; the rest say once, few, many or name a class of expanded clone.

V	size	J	CDR3
TRBV29-1	-	TRBJ2-5	CSVRTGQGEETQYF
TRBV4-1	-	TRBJ2-7	CASSHSSGPYERYF
TRBV29-1	many	TRBJ2-5	CSVAPLGRQETQYF
TRBV29-1	-	TRBJ1-5	CSVAGTVNQPQHF
TRBV24-1	-	TRBJ2-1	CATSGGGAWSGGEQFF
TRBV10-3	many	TRBJ2-2	CAISESTSSTGELFF
TRBV7-7	-	TRBJ2-7	CASSTGSGGSYEQYF
TRBV5-1	-	TRBJ2-6	CASKLVLGTDSGANVLTF
TRBV24-1	-	TRBJ2-2	CASSQLGGTGELFF
TRBV20-1	-	TRBJ1-6	CSARGPLTYGFHF
TRBV6-1	few	TRBJ1-4	CASMQDTTPTNEKLFF
TRBV2	-	TRBJ1-5	CASRNLVGETQHF
TRBV4-1	many	TRBJ2-3	CASSQDWGGSTDTQYF
TRBV2	-	TRBJ1-2	CASTWGGQDNYGYTF
TRBV2	many	TRBJ1-6	CASFPGGERSPLHF
TRBV5-1	many	TRBJ2-7	CASSPRIEGSYEQYF
TRBV6-5	-	TRBJ1-5	CASSSQGQPQHF
TRBV5-5	once	TRBJ1-1	CASSFAGQNTEAFF
TRBV12-5	few	TRBJ1-2	CASGQSRHTPTGSNYGYTF
TRBV5-1	many	TRBJ2-5	CASSFGTDETQYF
TRBV30	-	TRBJ1-1	CASRGNTEALF
TRBV20-1	few	TRBJ1-6	CSARYPGQGSPLHF
TRBV25-1	few	TRBJ1-5	CASSGQGNQPQHF
TRBV18	-	TRBJ1-6	CASSPGPPTGGSPLHF